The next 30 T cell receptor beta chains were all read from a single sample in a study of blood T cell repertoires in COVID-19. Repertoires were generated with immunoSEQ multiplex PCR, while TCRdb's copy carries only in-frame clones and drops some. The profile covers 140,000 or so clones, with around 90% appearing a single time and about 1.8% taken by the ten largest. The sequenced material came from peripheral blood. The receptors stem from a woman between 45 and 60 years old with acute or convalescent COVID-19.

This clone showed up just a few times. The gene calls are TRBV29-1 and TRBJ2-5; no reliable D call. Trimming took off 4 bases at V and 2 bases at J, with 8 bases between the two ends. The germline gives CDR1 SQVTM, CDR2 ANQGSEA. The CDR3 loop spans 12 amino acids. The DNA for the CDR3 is TGCAGCGTTGCCGGGTCTCAAGAGACCCAGTACTTC. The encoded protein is CSVAGSQETQYF.

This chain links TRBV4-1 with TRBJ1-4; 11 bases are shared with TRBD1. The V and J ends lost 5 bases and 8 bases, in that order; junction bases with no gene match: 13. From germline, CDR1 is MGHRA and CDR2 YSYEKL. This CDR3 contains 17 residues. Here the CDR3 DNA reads TGCGCCAGCAGCATTAACCCCGGACAGGGGGCATGGGAAAAACTGTTTTTT. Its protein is CASSINPGQGAWEKLFF.

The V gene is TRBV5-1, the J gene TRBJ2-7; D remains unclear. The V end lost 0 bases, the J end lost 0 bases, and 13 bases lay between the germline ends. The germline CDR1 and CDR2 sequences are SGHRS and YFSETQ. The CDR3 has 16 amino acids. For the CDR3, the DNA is TGCGCCAGCAGCTTGGGATGGCAGGAAGACTCCTACGAGCAGTACTTC. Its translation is CASSLGWQEDSYEQYF.

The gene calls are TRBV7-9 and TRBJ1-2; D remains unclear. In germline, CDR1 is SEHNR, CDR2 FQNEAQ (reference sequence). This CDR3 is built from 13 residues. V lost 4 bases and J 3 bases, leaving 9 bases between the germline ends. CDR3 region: CASSSDGYYGYTF. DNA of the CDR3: TGTGCCAGCAGCTCAGACGGGTACTATGGCTACACCTTC.

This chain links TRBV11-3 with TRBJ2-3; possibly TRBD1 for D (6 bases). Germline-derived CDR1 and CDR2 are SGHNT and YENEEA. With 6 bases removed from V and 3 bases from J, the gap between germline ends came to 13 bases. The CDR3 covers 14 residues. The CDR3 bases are TGTGCCAGCAGTTTTTCAGGGACAACAGATACGCAGTATTTT. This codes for CASSFSGTTDTQYF. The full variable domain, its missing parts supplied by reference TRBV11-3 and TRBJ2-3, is EAGVVQSPRYKIIEKKQPVAFWCNPISGHNTLYWYLQNLGQGPELLIRYENEEAVDDSQLPKDRFSAERLKGVDSTLKIQPAELGDSAVYLCASSFSGTTDTQYFGPGTRLTVL.

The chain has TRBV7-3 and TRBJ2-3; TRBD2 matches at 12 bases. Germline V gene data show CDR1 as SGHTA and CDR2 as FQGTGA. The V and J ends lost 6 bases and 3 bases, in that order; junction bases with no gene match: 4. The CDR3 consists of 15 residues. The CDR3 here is CASSRLAGETDTQYF. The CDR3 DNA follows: TGTGCCAGCAGTCGACTAGCGGGGGAGACAGATACGCAGTATTTT.

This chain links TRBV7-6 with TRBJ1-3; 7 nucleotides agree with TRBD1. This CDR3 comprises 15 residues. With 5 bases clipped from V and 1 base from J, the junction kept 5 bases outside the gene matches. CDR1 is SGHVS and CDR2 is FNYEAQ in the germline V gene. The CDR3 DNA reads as TGTGCCAGCAGCCCGGGACAGTTTTCTGGAAACACCATATATTTT. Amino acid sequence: CASSPGQFSGNTIYF.

The CDR3 DNA is TGTGCCAGTAGTCCCTCGGTCTATGGCTACACCTTC. Its translation is CASSPSVYGYTF. The chain links TRBV19 to TRBJ1-2; D gene unclear. The CDR3 extends over 12 amino acids. The V end lost 5 bases, the J end lost 4 bases, and 8 bases lay between the germline ends. Germline CDR1 is LNHDA and CDR2 is SQIVND (reference sequence).

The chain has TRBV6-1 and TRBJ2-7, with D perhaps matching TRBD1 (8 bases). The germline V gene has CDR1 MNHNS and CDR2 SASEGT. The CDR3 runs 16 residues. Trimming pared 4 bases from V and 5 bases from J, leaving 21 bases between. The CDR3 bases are TGTGCCAGCAGTGGGGGGGGCAGACAGGGGCCCCACGAGCAGTACTTC. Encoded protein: CASSGGGRQGPHEQYF.

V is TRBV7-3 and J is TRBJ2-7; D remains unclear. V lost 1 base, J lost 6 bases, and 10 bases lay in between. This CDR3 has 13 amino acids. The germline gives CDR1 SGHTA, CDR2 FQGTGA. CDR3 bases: TGTGCCAGCAGCTTAAATTCGGGTGGCGAGCAGTACTTC. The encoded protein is CASSLNSGGEQYF.

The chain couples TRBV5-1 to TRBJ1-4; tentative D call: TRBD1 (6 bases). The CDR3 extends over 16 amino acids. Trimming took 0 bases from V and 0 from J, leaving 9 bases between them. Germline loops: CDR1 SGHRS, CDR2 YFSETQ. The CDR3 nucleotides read TGCGCCAGCAGCTTGGGTGGGGGCACAACTAATGAAAAACTGTTTTTT. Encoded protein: CASSLGGGTTNEKLFF.

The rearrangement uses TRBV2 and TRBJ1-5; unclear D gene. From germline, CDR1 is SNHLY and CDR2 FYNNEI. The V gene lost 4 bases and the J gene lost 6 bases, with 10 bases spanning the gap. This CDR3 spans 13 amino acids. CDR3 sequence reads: CASSVFSSQPQHF. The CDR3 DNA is TGTGCCAGCAGTGTATTCTCCAGTCAGCCCCAGCATTTT. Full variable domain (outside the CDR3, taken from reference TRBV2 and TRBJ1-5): EPEVTQTPSHQVTQMGQEVILRCVPISNHLYFYWYRQILGQKVEFLVSFYNNEISEKSEIFDDQFSVERPDGSNFTLKIRSTKLEDSAMYFCASSVFSSQPQHFGDGTRLSIL.

The CDR3 DNA reads as TGTGCCAGTGGCGGACAGGGCCTGACTCAGCCCCAGCATTTT. Its protein product is CASGGQGLTQPQHF. The rearrangement uses TRBV19 and TRBJ1-5; 8 nucleotides line up with TRBD1. Losses at the gene ends were 8 bases for V and 6 bases for J; bases not matched to a gene: 9. The CDR3 totals 14 residues. Germline V gene sequence: CDR1 LNHDA, CDR2 SQIVND (reference sequence).

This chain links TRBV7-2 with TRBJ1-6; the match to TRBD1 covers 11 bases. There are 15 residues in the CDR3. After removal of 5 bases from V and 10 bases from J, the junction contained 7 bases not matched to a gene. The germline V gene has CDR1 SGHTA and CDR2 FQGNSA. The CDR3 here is CASSPWTGGRSPLHF. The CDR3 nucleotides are TGTGCCAGCAGCCCCTGGACAGGGGGCAGGTCACCCCTCCACTTT.

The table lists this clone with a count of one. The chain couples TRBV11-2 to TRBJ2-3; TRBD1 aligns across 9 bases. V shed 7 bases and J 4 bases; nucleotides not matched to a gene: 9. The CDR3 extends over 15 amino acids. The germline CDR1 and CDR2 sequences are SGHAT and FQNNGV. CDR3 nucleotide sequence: TGTGCCAGCACCCTATGGGACAGGGCAGCAGATACGCAGTATTTT. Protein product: CASTLWDRAADTQYF.

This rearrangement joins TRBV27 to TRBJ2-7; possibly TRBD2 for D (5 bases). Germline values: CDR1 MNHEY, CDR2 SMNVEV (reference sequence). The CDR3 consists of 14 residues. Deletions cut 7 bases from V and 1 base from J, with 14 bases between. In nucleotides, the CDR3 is TGTGCCAGCACCCCCGGTGGACTTTCCTACGAGCAGTACTTC. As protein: CASTPGGLSYEQYF.

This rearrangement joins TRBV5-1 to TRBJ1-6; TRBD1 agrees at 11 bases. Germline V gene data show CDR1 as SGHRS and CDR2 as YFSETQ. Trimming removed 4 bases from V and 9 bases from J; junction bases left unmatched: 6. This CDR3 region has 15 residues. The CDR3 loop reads CASSLSDRGLSPLHF. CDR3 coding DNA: TGCGCCAGCAGCCTCTCGGACAGGGGGCTTTCACCCCTCCACTTT.

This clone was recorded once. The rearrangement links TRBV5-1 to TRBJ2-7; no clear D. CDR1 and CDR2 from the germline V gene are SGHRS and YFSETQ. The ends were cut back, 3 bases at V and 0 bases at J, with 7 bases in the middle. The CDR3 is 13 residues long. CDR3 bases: TGCGCCAGCAGCTCCGGGTTCTCCTACGAGCAGTACTTC. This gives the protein CASSSGFSYEQYF.

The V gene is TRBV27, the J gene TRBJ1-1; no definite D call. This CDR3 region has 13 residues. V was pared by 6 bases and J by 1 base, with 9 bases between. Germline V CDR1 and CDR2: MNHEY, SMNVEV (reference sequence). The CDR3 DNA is TGTGCCAGCAGCCCACGTAGGAACACTGAAGCTTTCTTT. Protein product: CASSPRRNTEAFF.

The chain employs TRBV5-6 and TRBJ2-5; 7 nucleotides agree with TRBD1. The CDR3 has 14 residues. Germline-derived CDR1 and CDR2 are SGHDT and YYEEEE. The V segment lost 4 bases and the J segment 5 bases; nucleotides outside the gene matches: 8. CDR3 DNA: TGTGCCAGCAGCCCAAGACAGGGCCCCGAGACCCAGTACTTC. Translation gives CASSPRQGPETQYF.

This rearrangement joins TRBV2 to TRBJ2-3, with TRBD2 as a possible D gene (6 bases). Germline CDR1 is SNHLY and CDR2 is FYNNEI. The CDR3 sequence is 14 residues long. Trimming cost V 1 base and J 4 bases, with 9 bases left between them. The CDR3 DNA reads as TGTGCCAGCAGTGAAGGGGACTGGGCAGATACGCAGTATTTT. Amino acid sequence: CASSEGDWADTQYF.

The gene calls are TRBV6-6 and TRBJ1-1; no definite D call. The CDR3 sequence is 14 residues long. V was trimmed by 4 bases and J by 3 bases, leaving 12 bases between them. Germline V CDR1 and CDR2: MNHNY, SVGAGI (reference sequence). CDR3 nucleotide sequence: TGTGCCAGCAGTTTGCTTGGGGAGGACACTGAAGCTTTCTTT. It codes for CASSLLGEDTEAFF.

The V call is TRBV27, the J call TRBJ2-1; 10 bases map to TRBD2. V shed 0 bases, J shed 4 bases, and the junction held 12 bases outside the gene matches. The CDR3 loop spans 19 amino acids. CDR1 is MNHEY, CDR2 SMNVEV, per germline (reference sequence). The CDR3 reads CASSLSFPLAGENYNEQFF. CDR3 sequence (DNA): TGTGCCAGCAGTTTATCTTTCCCGCTAGCGGGGGAAAATTACAATGAGCAGTTCTTC.

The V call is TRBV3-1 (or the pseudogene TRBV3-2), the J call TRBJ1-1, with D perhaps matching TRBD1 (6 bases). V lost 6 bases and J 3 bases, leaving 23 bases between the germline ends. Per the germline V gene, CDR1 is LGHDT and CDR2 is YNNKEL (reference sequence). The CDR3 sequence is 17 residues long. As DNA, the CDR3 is TGTGCCAGCAGACCCACCGGGACAACTAGATTGGACACTGAAGCTTTCTTT. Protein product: CASRPTGTTRLDTEAFF.

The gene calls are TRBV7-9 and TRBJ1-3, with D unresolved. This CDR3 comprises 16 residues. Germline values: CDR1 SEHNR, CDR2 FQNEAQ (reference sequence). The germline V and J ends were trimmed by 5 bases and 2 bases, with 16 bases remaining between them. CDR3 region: CASSAPMGRTGNTIYF. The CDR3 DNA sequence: TGTGCCAGCAGCGCCCCAATGGGGAGGACTGGAAACACCATATATTTT. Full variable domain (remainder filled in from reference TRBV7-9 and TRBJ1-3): DTGVSQNPRHKITKRGQNVTFRCDPISEHNRLYWYRQTLGQGPEFLTYFQNEAQLEKSRLLSDRFSAERPKGSFSTLEIQRTEQGDSAMYLCASSAPMGRTGNTIYFGEGSWLTVV.

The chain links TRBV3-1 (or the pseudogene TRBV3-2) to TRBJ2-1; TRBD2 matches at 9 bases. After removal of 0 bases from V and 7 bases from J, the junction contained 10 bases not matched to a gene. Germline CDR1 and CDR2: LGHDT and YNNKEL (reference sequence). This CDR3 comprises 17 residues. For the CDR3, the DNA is TGTGCCAGCAGCCAAGATCCGGCGGGGGGGCGTTCAAATGAGCAGTTCTTC. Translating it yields CASSQDPAGGRSNEQFF.

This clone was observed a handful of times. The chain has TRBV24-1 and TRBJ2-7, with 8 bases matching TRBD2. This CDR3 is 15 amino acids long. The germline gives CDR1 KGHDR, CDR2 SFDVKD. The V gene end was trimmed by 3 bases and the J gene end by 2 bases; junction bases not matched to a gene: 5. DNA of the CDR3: TGTGCCACCAGTGATAAGGGACTAGTGGCCTACGAGCAGTACTTC. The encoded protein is CATSDKGLVAYEQYF.

CDR3 nucleotide sequence: TGCAGCGTTAGGGACAGGGGGCGCGAAGGCTACACCTTC. It encodes CSVRDRGREGYTF. The chain couples TRBV29-1 to TRBJ1-2; TRBD1 agrees at 12 bases. The CDR3 spans 13 residues. Losses at the gene ends were 5 bases for V and 8 bases for J; bases not matched to a gene: 6. Germline values: CDR1 SQVTM, CDR2 ANQGSEA.

This chain's CDR3 is CASSGGQGRDEQYF. The CDR3 nucleotides read TGCGCCAGCAGTGGGGGACAGGGAAGGGACGAGCAGTACTTC. V gene TRBV10-1 combines with J gene TRBJ2-7, with 9 positions matching TRBD1. J gave up 5 bases and V 4 bases, and 6 bases lay outside the gene matches. In germline, CDR1 is WNHNN, CDR2 SYGVQD (reference sequence). The CDR3 spans 14 residues.

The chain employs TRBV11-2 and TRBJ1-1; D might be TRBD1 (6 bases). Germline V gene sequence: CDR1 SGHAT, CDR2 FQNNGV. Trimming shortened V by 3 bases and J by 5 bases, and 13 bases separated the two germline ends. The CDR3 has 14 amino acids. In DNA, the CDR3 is TGTGCCAGCAGCTTCGGGGGGCTGGGAACTGAAGCTTTCTTT. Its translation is CASSFGGLGTEAFF.